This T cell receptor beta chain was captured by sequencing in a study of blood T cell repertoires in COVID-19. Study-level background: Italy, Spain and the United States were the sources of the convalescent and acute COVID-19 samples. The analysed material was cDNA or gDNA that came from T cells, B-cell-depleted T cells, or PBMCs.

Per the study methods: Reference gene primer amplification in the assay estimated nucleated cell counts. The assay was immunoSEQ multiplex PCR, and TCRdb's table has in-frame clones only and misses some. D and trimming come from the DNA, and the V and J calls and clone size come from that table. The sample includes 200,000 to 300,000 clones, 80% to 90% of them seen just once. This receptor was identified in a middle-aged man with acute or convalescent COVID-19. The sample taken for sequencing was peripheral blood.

The CDR3 DNA reads TGTGCCAGCAGCCAAGGGATATGGGGCACATACAATGAGCAGTTCTTC. This gives the protein CASSQGIWGTYNEQFF. The V gene is TRBV14, the J gene TRBJ2-1; D possibly corresponds to TRBD1 (5 bases). With 1 base removed from V and 4 bases from J, the gap between germline ends came to 14 bases. Germline loops: CDR1 SGHDN, CDR2 FVKESK. The CDR3 has 16 residues.